This T cell receptor (beta chain) emerged from a study of T-cell reconstitution after alpha-beta-depleted transplantation in children. Study conclusions and caveats: At one year after transplant, newly produced T cells mostly accounted for T-cell counts and diversity.

Comment on this clonotype: The antigen is unknown.

The TCRbeta library was prepared with unique molecular identifiers. TCRdb itself ran the PCR reads through MiXCR, one entry per CDR3 protein. The data hold under 6,500 distinct CDR3 sequences, with around 16% observed a single time. The CDR3 runs to 15 residues. Trimming removed 5 bases from V and 10 bases from J; junction bases left unmatched: 7. The germline gives CDR1 SEHNR, CDR2 FQNEAQ (reference sequence). This receptor was identified in a male patient younger than 18 who had a stem cell transplant for acute myeloid leukemia, so the T cells may come from the graft donor. This chain links TRBV7-9 with TRBJ2-1; TRBD2 matches 14 bases. The input for sequencing was PBMCs, mostly from graft donor cells, taken 60 days after TCRalphabeta/CD19-depleted stem cell transplant. Written as DNA, the CDR3 is TGTGCCAGCAGCCCAGGGACTAGCGGGAGAGGGGAGCAGTTCTTC. Amino acid sequence: CASSPGTSGRGEQFF.